This passage covers 20 T cell receptor beta chains from one sample sequenced in a study of patients and donors after allogeneic stem cell transplantation. MiXCR was run by TCRdb on the RT-PCR reads, yielding one entry per CDR3 protein. Of roughly 960,000 distinct CDR3 sequences listed, roughly 17% are singletons. Sequences were obtained from blood, either unsorted or a sorted T cell fraction (not recorded which). The receptors originated from a human donor who was either an allogeneic HSCT recipient or a stem cell or donor lymphocyte infusion donor (not recorded which). It is not recorded whose cells these are; they may come from a transplant donor.

A remark on this clonotype: At one end, the junction sequence differs from germline, possibly due to a read error. The chain combines TRBV10-3 with TRBJ1-3; D gene ambiguous. Germline lookup yields CDR1 ENHRY and CDR2 SYGVKD. This CDR3 spans 15 amino acids. In DNA form, the CDR3 reads TGTGCCATCAGTGAAACCACCAGACCTGGCAACACCATATATTTT. Amino acids: CAISETTRPGNTIYF.

This chain connects TRBV29-1 to TRBJ2-1; tentative D call: TRBD2 (6 bases). Trimming removed 7 bases at V and 5 bases at J, with 24 bases between. The CDR3 spans 16 residues. CDR1 is SQVTM and CDR2 is ANQGSEA in the germline V gene. The CDR3, as DNA: TGCAGCGCCACGTTGCCGAGACTAGGGTCAGACAATGAGCAGTTCTTC. Translating gives CSATLPRLGSDNEQFF.

CDR3 residues: CASSSHRLAGYQTDTQYF. The CDR3 DNA follows: TGTGCCAGCAGCTCCCACAGACTAGCGGGATATCAGACAGATACGCAGTATTTT. This chain joins TRBV14 and TRBJ2-3; TRBD2 matches at 11 bases. After removal of 5 bases from V and 3 bases from J, the junction contained 13 bases not matched to a gene. CDR1 SGHDN and CDR2 FVKESK come from the germline V gene. The CDR3 runs 18 residues.

The V and J genes are TRBV9 and TRBJ2-1; TRBD2 aligns across 9 bases. Germline CDR1 and CDR2: SGDLS and YYNGEE. The junction had 11 bases not matched to a gene; V was cut back by 0 bases and J by 1 base. This CDR3 has 19 residues. Here the CDR3 DNA reads TGTGCCAGCAGCGTAGGGAGGGGTCTAGCGGGAAAATCCTACAATGAGCAGTTCTTC. Its translation: CASSVGRGLAGKSYNEQFF.

The V gene is TRBV29-1, the J gene TRBJ1-1; no clear D gene. This CDR3 has 10 residues. Deletions cut 4 bases from V and 11 bases from J, with 11 bases between. CDR1 is SQVTM and CDR2 is ANQGSEA in the germline V gene. CDR3 residues: CSVVEVIAFF. The DNA for the CDR3 is TGCAGCGTTGTCGAGGTCATCGCTTTCTTT. Using reference TRBV29-1 and TRBJ1-1 for the parts outside the CDR3, the full variable domain is SAVISQKPSRDICQRGTSLTIQCQVDSQVTMMFWYRQQPGQSLTLIATANQGSEATYESGFVIDKFPISRPNLTFSTLTVSNMSPEDSSIYLCSVVEVIAFFGQGTRLTVV.

The rearrangement links TRBV6-2 or TRBV6-3 to TRBJ2-1; TRBD2 matches 9 bases. From germline, CDR1 is MNHEY and CDR2 SVGEGT. This CDR3 has 18 residues. Trimming removed 0 bases from V and 2 bases from J; junction bases left unmatched: 8. This CDR3 reads CASSYSSSGGPPYNEQFF. The CDR3 coding sequence is TGTGCCAGCAGTTACTCGAGTAGCGGGGGCCCCCCCTACAATGAGCAGTTCTTC.

This rearrangement joins TRBV30 to TRBJ1-2; no definite D call. The CDR3 spans 12 residues. Per the germline V gene, CDR1 is GTSNPN and CDR2 is SVGIG (reference sequence). Deletions cut 0 bases from V and 8 bases from J, with 10 bases between. CDR3 bases: TGTGCCTGGAGTGTAGAGGTAGAAGGCTACACCTTC. It codes for CAWSVEVEGYTF.

The CDR3 sequence: CASSPWTLTGNTIYF. The CDR3 DNA reads TGTGCCAGCAGCCCCTGGACCCTCACTGGAAACACCATATATTTT. This sequence joins TRBV3-1 and TRBJ1-3, with D hard to call. Germline CDR1 LGHDT, CDR2 YNNKEL (reference sequence). The V end lost 4 bases, the J end lost 2 bases, and 12 bases lay between the germline ends. The CDR3 length is 15 residues. The variable domain in full, with the rest retrieved from reference TRBV3-1 and TRBJ1-3, is DTAVSQTPKYLVTQMGNDKSIKCEQNLGHDTMYWYKQDSKKFLKIMFSYNNKELIINETVPNRFSPKSPDKAHLNLHINSLELGDSAVYFCASSPWTLTGNTIYFGEGSWLTVV.

V usage is TRBV5-6 and J usage is TRBJ1-1; 9 bases fit TRBD1. Germline V gene lookup returns CDR1 SGHDT and CDR2 YYEEEE. V shed 5 bases and J 0 bases; nucleotides not matched to a gene: 8. The CDR3 spans 16 residues. In DNA, the CDR3 is TGTGCCAGCAGTGAATACCGGGACAGGGTGAACACTGAAGCTTTCTTT. Protein: CASSEYRDRVNTEAFF.

This clonotype has just a few counts. The chain employs TRBV5-1 and TRBJ2-7; D may be TRBD1 (6 bases). The V gene lost 2 bases and the J gene lost 3 bases, with 12 bases spanning the gap. The CDR3 covers 14 residues. Per germline, CDR1 SGHRS and CDR2 YFSETQ. The CDR3 DNA is TGCGCCAGCAGCTTTTGGGACATAGACTACGAGCAGTACTTC. It encodes CASSFWDIDYEQYF.

This clonotype was picked up a small number of times. The chain couples TRBV4-1 to TRBJ2-3; the match to TRBD1 covers 9 bases. After removal of 4 bases from V and 0 bases from J, the junction contained 8 bases not matched to a gene. CDR1 and CDR2 (germline): MGHRA, YSYEKL. The CDR3 totals 17 residues. CDR3 in amino acids: CASSLGDRAFSTDTQYF. The CDR3, as DNA: TGCGCCAGCAGCCTGGGGGACAGGGCCTTTAGCACAGATACGCAGTATTTT.

This rearrangement joins TRBV9 to TRBJ1-1, with 7 positions matching TRBD1. The V gene end was trimmed by 3 bases and the J gene end by 5 bases; junction bases not matched to a gene: 10. The germline gives CDR1 SGDLS, CDR2 YYNGEE. CDR3 length: 15 residues. The CDR3 region is CASSADRARGTEAFF. CDR3 DNA: TGTGCCAGCAGCGCCGACAGGGCGAGGGGGACTGAAGCTTTCTTT.

The chain carries TRBV12-3 or TRBV12-4 and TRBJ1-2; D gene uncertain. Trimming removed 6 bases from V and 2 bases from J, with 13 bases in between. The CDR3 loop spans 14 amino acids. CDR3 residues: CASSLDPTNYGYTF. CDR3 coding DNA: TGTGCCAGCAGCCTGGACCCGACGAACTATGGCTACACCTTC.

About this clonotype: Mismatch with germline at one junction end may stem from a read error. V gene TRBV7-2 combines with J gene TRBJ1-2; 8 bases fit TRBD1. The germline CDR1 and CDR2 sequences are SGHTA and FQGNSA. The CDR3 spans 13 residues. CDR3 sequence (DNA): TGTGCCAACAGCGCGGGACAGGACTATGGCTACACCTTC. It encodes CANSAGQDYGYTF.

This clonotype was detected only a few times. The chain carries TRBV21-1 and TRBJ2-5; TRBD1, the table's D call, lacks a check against the DNA. TRBV21-1 is deemed a pseudogene. The CDR3 is 12 residues long. The DNA for the CDR3 is TGTGCCAGCCTTACCGCCGGGGAGAGCCAGTACTTC. Its translation: CASLTAGESQYF.

The rearrangement links TRBV4-2 to TRBJ1-1, with D maybe TRBD1 (6 bases). CDR3 size: 15 residues. CDR1 is LGHNA, CDR2 YNFKEQ, per germline. Trimming took 6 bases from V and 1 from J, leaving 15 bases between them. The CDR3 protein is CASRLLQGKNTEAFF. In nucleotides, the CDR3 is TGTGCCAGCAGGCTACTCCAGGGGAAGAACACTGAAGCTTTCTTT.

The V call is TRBV2, the J call TRBJ2-7; D not resolved. The CDR3 has 11 residues. Trimming shortened V by 5 bases and J by 7 bases, and 9 bases separated the two germline ends. CDR1 and CDR2 from the germline V gene are SNHLY and FYNNEI. This chain's CDR3 is CASSRSREQYF. The CDR3 DNA reads TGTGCCAGCAGTCGCTCGAGGGAGCAGTACTTC.

This clonotype was counted a few times. CDR3 loop: CASRETGRGSEAFF. The DNA of the CDR3 is TGTGCCAGCAGAGAAACAGGCAGGGGATCAGAAGCTTTCTTT. The rearrangement joins TRBV2 to TRBJ1-1; D is perhaps TRBD1 (6 bases). Germline assignment: CDR1 SNHLY and CDR2 FYNNEI. With 6 bases removed from V and 8 bases from J, the gap between germline ends came to 19 bases. The CDR3 consists of 14 residues.

The gene calls are TRBV12-3 or TRBV12-4 and TRBJ2-7; TRBD1 or TRBD2 may be the D gene (5 bases each). Trimming shortened V by 6 bases and J by 3 bases, and 15 bases separated the two germline ends. The CDR3 consists of 14 residues. In nucleotides, the CDR3 is TGTGCCAGCAGACCCCCGGGACCCAACTACGAGCAGTACTTC. Translating gives CASRPPGPNYEQYF.

This clonotype was seen more than once but under ten times. The rearrangement uses TRBV7-8 and TRBJ2-7, with D unresolved. Deletions cut 7 bases from V and 9 bases from J, with 13 bases between. The CDR3 contains 11 residues. CDR1 SGHVS and CDR2 FQNEAQ come from the germline V gene. In nucleotides, the CDR3 is TGTGCCAGCAATCTACATACCACGCAGTACTTC. This encodes CASNLHTTQYF. Looking up the rest from reference TRBV7-8 and TRBJ2-7 gives the full variable domain: GAGVSQSPRYKVAKRGQDVALRCDPISGHVSLFWYQQALGQGPEFLTYFQNEAQLDKSGLPSDRFFAERPEGSVSTLKIQRTQQEDSAVYLCASNLHTTQYFGPGTRLTVT.